This T cell receptor beta chain was sequenced during a study of identical twins. Points on this clonotype: Its antigen is currently unknown. A much larger clonotype is one base distant, so this may be a read error.

Each donor (without exception) was a healthy Caucasian. General observations from the study: Conclusions rested on cross-sectional statistics rather than following the same donors. Twins showed weaker excess sharing in their beta out-of-frame sequences.

Unique molecular identifiers were present on the cDNA, which also gained a universal primer site by template switching. TCRdb itself ran the 5' RACE reads through MiXCR, one entry per CDR3 protein. The repertoire includes around 1.7 million distinct CDR3 sequences, about 31% of them detected once, and approximately 0.29% sits in the top ten. Sequences were obtained from cord blood. The TCR sequence derives from a newborn girl in good health.

The CDR3 region has the DNA TGTGCCATCAGCCCCTCCGGGACAAGGGGCCACACCTTC. It specifies CAISPSGTRGHTF. The chain combines TRBV10-3 with TRBJ1-2; tentative D call: TRBD1 (6 bases). V lost 6 bases and J lost 12, with 20 bases in between. The germline V gene has CDR1 ENHRY and CDR2 SYGVKD. The CDR3 is 13 residues long.